The 24 T cell receptor beta chains in this list originate from one sample, sequenced in a study of T-cell reconstitution after alpha-beta-depleted transplantation in children. Unique molecular identifiers were incorporated into the prepared TCRbeta library. MiXCR, run by TCRdb on the PCR reads, gives a single entry per CDR3 protein. Altogether roughly 500,000 distinct CDR3 sequences are present, around 13% being singletons, with the ten largest covering about 5.6%. The material sequenced was PBMCs from the stem cell graft donor, taken from the stem cell graft. These receptors all come from a human donor who donated a stem cell graft to a child with combined immunodeficiency.

CDR3 protein: CASSQVTTYNEQFF. The CDR3 region has the DNA TGTGCCAGCAGCCAAGTGACAACCTACAATGAGCAGTTCTTC. V and J are TRBV3-1 and TRBJ2-1; D is undetermined. The CDR3 runs 14 residues. Looked up from germline, CDR1 is LGHDT and CDR2 is YNNKEL (reference sequence). Trimming stripped 1 base from V and 2 bases from J, with 6 bases between.

In its sample, this clonotype was seen many times. The V call is TRBV5-1, the J call TRBJ2-3; perhaps TRBD1 as D (5 bases). This CDR3 spans 13 amino acids. Germline values: CDR1 SGHRS, CDR2 YFSETQ. Trimming cost V 5 bases and J 3 bases, with 10 bases left between them. The CDR3 loop reads CASRPQGTDTQYF. DNA of the CDR3: TGCGCCAGCAGACCGCAGGGTACAGATACGCAGTATTTT.

A few counts support this clonotype. CDR3 residues: CASSSTGGGLGEQYF. DNA of the CDR3: TGTGCCAGCAGTTCGACCGGGGGCGGTCTTGGCGAGCAGTACTTC. The J gene is TRBJ2-7, the V gene TRBV6-5; possibly TRBD1 or TRBD2 for D (6 bases each). The CDR3 runs 15 residues. CDR1 and CDR2 from the germline V gene are MNHEY and SVGAGI. V lost 4 bases and J 6 bases, leaving 19 bases between the germline ends.

The chain is built from TRBV5-6 and TRBJ2-3, with 14 bases matching TRBD2. CDR3 length equals 16 residues. The germline V gene has CDR1 SGHDT and CDR2 YYEEEE. Unmatched junction bases numbered 6, after V lost 4 bases and J lost 5 bases. The chain's CDR3 is CASSRLAGGFRDTQYF. CDR3 coding DNA: TGTGCCAGCAGCCGACTAGCGGGAGGGTTTAGAGATACGCAGTATTTT.

The table lists this clonotype with many counts. The chain carries TRBV20-1 and TRBJ1-1, with 10 bases identical to TRBD1. There are 14 residues in the CDR3. The germline gives CDR1 DFQATT, CDR2 SNEGSKA (reference sequence). V was pared by 6 bases and J by 10 bases, with 14 bases of the junction left unmatched. CDR3 bases: TGCAGTGCGCGGAGAGGACAGGGGGAATGGGGAGCTTTCTTT. Its protein is CSARRGQGEWGAFF.

V gene TRBV3-1 combines with J gene TRBJ1-6, with D unclear. Germline V gene sequence: CDR1 LGHDT, CDR2 YNNKEL (reference sequence). V lost 1 base and J lost 7, with 11 bases in between. CDR3 size: 15 residues. CDR3 nucleotides: TGTGCCAGCAGCCAAGCGGGAGGATTCAATTCACCCCTCCACTTT. Protein sequence: CASSQAGGFNSPLHF.

This clonotype was seen a handful of times. V gene TRBV10-3 combines with J gene TRBJ2-7; D is unclear. The CDR3 has 13 amino acids. Germline V lookup: CDR1 ENHRY, CDR2 SYGVKD. V was shortened by 6 bases and J by 0 bases, with 9 bases between the two germline ends. The CDR3 is CAIRAASSYEQYF. For the CDR3, the DNA is TGTGCCATCAGGGCCGCTAGCTCCTACGAGCAGTACTTC.

This clonotype was seen more than once but under ten times. The chain uses TRBV30 and TRBJ2-3; TRBD2 is a possible D gene (6 bases). CDR3 size: 14 residues. The V and J ends lost 0 bases and 9 bases respectively, with 16 bases between them. CDR1 is GTSNPN and CDR2 is SVGIG in the germline V gene (reference sequence). This CDR3 reads CAWSVSSRGDTQYF. As DNA, the CDR3 is TGTGCCTGGAGTGTATCCAGCCGCGGGGACACGCAGTATTTT.

This clonotype was counted between two and nine times. The chain combines TRBV6-6 with TRBJ1-2; 7 bases map to TRBD1. The V and J ends lost 10 bases and 4 bases, in that order; junction bases with no gene match: 9. Germline CDR1 reads MNHNY; CDR2 reads SVGAGI (reference sequence). This CDR3 has 13 residues. The CDR3 is CAIPGQGGYGYTF. CDR3 DNA sequence: TGTGCCATCCCGGGGCAGGGGGGCTATGGCTACACCTTC.

There are many counts of this clonotype. The V and J genes are TRBV29-1 and TRBJ2-5, with D hard to call. Trimming shortened V by 4 bases and J by 2 bases, and 8 bases separated the two germline ends. The length of the CDR3 is 12 residues. CDR1 and CDR2 from the germline V gene are SQVTM and ANQGSEA. CDR3: CSVAQTQETQYF. The CDR3 DNA is TGCAGCGTTGCACAGACACAAGAGACCCAGTACTTC.

This clonotype was found a few times. The chain uses TRBV12-3 or TRBV12-4 and TRBJ1-5; the match to TRBD1 covers 9 bases. V dropped 1 base and J dropped 5; count of bases not matched to a gene: 3. The CDR3 is made up of 15 amino acids. The CDR3 protein is CASSLGDRVHQPQHF. The CDR3 coding sequence is TGTGCCAGCAGTTTAGGGGACAGGGTCCATCAGCCCCAGCATTTT.

The chain has TRBV7-2 and TRBJ2-5; no reliable D call. Trimming shortened V by 6 bases and J by 5 bases, and 22 bases separated the two germline ends. This CDR3 region has 16 residues. Germline V lookup: CDR1 SGHTA, CDR2 FQGNSA. CDR3 in DNA: TGTGCCAGCAGTTCGGATTTGGTTCCGCGGTGGGAGACCCAGTACTTC. This encodes CASSSDLVPRWETQYF.

The sample holds many counts of this clonotype. This chain joins TRBV9 and TRBJ1-1, with 8 bases identical to TRBD1. V lost 4 bases and J lost 5; bases outside the gene matches: 13. Germline loops: CDR1 SGDLS, CDR2 YYNGEE. The CDR3 runs to 16 residues. The CDR3 is CASSKRTGKFHTEAFF. Here the CDR3 DNA reads TGTGCCAGCAGCAAGAGGACAGGGAAGTTCCATACTGAAGCTTTCTTT.

This clonotype occurred many times. The genes are TRBV12-3 or TRBV12-4 and TRBJ1-4, with D unresolved. The CDR3 is 15 residues long. Trimming took off 6 bases at V and 0 bases at J, with 11 bases between the two ends. CDR3 residues: CASRLGGATNEKLFF. In nucleotides, the CDR3 is TGTGCCAGCAGGCTGGGCGGTGCAACTAATGAAAAACTGTTTTTT.

The chain couples TRBV12-3 or TRBV12-4 to TRBJ2-3; 8 nucleotides line up with TRBD2. CDR3 length equals 16 residues. The V gene end was trimmed by 3 bases and the J gene end by 3 bases; junction bases not matched to a gene: 8. CDR3 residues: CASSFPTGGWTDTQYF. For the CDR3, the DNA is TGTGCCAGCAGTTTCCCAACGGGGGGGTGGACAGATACGCAGTATTTT.

The chain recombines TRBV12-3 or TRBV12-4 with TRBJ2-7, with TRBD2 as a possible D gene (6 bases). V gave up 6 bases and J gave up 4 bases, with 16 bases separating them. The CDR3 has 14 amino acids. The CDR3 spells CASSPAWGEYEQYF. DNA for the CDR3: TGTGCCAGCAGCCCAGCTTGGGGGGAATACGAGCAGTACTTC.

This chain uses TRBV11-2 with TRBJ1-6, with D possibly matching TRBD1 (6 bases). The V end was cut by 7 bases, the J end by 2 bases, with 12 bases between. Germline loops: CDR1 SGHAT, CDR2 FQNNGV. CDR3 length: 15 residues. The DNA of the CDR3 is TGTGCCAGCACTAAACAGGGCACCTATAATTCACCCCTCCACTTT. It is translated as CASTKQGTYNSPLHF.

This clonotype appeared many times. The CDR3 loop reads CASSLTGGETQYF. The CDR3 DNA follows: TGTGCCAGCAGCTTAACGGGAGGAGAGACCCAGTACTTC. The chain uses TRBV7-2 and TRBJ2-5; TRBD2 agrees at 7 bases. The CDR3 length is 13 residues. Germline CDR1 SGHTA, CDR2 FQGNSA. With 2 bases clipped from V and 4 bases from J, the junction kept 1 base outside the gene matches. Full variable domain (rest looked up from reference TRBV7-2 and TRBJ2-5): GAGVSQSPSNKVTEKGKDVELRCDPISGHTALYWYRQSLGQGLEFLIYFQGNSAPDKSGLPSDRFSAERTGGSVSTLTIQRTQQEDSAVYLCASSLTGGETQYFGPGTRLLVL.

J is TRBJ2-7 and V is TRBV11-1; D is uncertain. CDR1 and CDR2 (germline): SGHAT, FQDESV (reference sequence). The V end lost 3 bases, the J end lost 1 base, and 13 bases lay between the germline ends. This CDR3 is 15 amino acids long. CDR3 in DNA: TGTGCCAGCAGCTTGGGTCCCCTCCTGTCCTACGAGCAGTACTTC. Protein product: CASSLGPLLSYEQYF.

In its sample, this clonotype was seen a few times. V and J are TRBV9 and TRBJ1-4, with 7 bases identical to TRBD1. The CDR3 is made up of 12 amino acids. With V trimmed by 10 bases and J by 8 bases, 8 bases remained unmatched. Germline assignment: CDR1 SGDLS and CDR2 YYNGEE. CDR3 loop: CASQGVGEKLFF. Written as DNA, the CDR3 is TGTGCCTCCCAGGGGGTAGGAGAAAAACTGTTTTTT.

This clonotype came up a few times. CDR3 sequence reads: CASSQDGAGGIYGYTF. In DNA, the CDR3 is TGCGCCAGCAGCCAAGATGGTGCAGGGGGCATTTATGGCTACACCTTC. The V call is TRBV4-1, the J call TRBJ1-2; 8 nucleotides match TRBD1. The germline gives CDR1 MGHRA, CDR2 YSYEKL. The J segment lost 5 bases and the V segment lost 0 bases, leaving 8 bases of the junction unmatched. The CDR3 runs to 16 residues.

V gene TRBV6-5 combines with J gene TRBJ1-4; D is possibly TRBD1 (5 bases). The CDR3 runs to 15 residues. Per germline, CDR1 MNHEY and CDR2 SVGAGI. Deletions cut 0 bases from V and 5 bases from J, with 10 bases between. In DNA form, the CDR3 reads TGTGCCAGCAGTTACTCCCGGGGGAGAAATGAAAAACTGTTTTTT. It yields the protein CASSYSRGRNEKLFF.

This clonotype showed up many times. This rearrangement joins TRBV20-1 to TRBJ1-1, with D possibly matching TRBD1 (5 bases). From germline, CDR1 is DFQATT and CDR2 SNEGSKA (reference sequence). Trimming took 3 bases from V and 0 from J, leaving 17 bases between them. The CDR3 totals 16 residues. Here the CDR3 DNA reads TGCAGTGCTAGGGAGCTTTGGGACTTCATGAACACTGAAGCTTTCTTT. As protein: CSARELWDFMNTEAFF.

This clonotype was recorded a few times. The CDR3 spells CAISESSPRQQGSTDTQYF. CDR3 nucleotide sequence: TGTGCCATCAGTGAGTCGAGTCCACGACAGCAGGGTAGCACAGATACGCAGTATTTT. This chain uses TRBV10-3 with TRBJ2-3, with a weak D call TRBD1 (5 bases). This CDR3 has 19 amino acids. The ends were cut back, 0 bases at V and 0 bases at J, with 19 bases in the middle. Germline V CDR1 and CDR2: ENHRY, SYGVKD.